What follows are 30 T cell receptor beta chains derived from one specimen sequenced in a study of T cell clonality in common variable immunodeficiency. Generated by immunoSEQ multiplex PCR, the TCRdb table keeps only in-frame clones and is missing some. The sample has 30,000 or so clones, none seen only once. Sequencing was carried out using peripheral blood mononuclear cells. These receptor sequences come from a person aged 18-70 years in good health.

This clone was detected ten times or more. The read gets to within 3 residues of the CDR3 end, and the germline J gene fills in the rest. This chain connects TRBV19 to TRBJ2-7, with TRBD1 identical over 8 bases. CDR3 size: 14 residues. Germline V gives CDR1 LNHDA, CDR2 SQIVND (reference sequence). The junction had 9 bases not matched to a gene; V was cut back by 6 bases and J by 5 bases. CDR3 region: CASRAGQGWHEQYF. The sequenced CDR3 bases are TGTGCCAGTAGGGCCGGACAGGGTTGGCACGAG.

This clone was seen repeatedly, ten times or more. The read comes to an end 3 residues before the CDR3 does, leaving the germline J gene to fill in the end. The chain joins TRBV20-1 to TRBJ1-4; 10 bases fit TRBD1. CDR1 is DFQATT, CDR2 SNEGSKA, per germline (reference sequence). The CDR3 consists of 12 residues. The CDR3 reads CSARDRGGRLFF. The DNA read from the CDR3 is TGCAGTGCCAGGGACAGGGGAGGGAGA.

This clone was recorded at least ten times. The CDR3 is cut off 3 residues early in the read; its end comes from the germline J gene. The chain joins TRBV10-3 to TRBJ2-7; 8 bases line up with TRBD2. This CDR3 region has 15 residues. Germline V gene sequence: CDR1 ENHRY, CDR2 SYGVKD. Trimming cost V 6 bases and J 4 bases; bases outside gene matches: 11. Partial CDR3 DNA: TGTGCCATCAGCGACCCAGCGGGAGAGCGGTACGAG. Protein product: CAISDPAGERYE. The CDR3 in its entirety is CAISDPAGERYEQYF.

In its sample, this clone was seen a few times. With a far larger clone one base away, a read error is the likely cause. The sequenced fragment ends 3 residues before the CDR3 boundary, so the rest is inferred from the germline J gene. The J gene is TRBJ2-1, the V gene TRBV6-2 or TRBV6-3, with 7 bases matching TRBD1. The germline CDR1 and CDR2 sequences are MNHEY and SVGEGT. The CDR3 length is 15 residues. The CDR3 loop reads CGSSYSRDRDNEQFF. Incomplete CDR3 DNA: TGTGGCAGCAGTTACTCAAGAGACAGGGACAATGAG.

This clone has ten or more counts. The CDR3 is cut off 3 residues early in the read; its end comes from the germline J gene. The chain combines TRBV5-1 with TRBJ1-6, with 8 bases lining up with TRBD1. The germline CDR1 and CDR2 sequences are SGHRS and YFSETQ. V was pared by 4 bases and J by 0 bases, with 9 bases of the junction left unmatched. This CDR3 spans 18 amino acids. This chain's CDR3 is CASSDGTGLRSYNSPLHF. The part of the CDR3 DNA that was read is TGCGCCAGCAGCGACGGGACAGGCCTACGCTCCTATAATTCACCC.

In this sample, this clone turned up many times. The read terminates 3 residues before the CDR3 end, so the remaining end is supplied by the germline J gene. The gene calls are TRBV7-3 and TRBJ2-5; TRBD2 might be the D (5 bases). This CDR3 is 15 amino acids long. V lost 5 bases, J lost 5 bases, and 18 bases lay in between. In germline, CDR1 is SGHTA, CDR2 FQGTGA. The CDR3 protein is CASSLSGSRGETQYF. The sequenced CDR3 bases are TGTGCCAGCAGCCTCTCCGGCAGTCGAGGGGAGACC.

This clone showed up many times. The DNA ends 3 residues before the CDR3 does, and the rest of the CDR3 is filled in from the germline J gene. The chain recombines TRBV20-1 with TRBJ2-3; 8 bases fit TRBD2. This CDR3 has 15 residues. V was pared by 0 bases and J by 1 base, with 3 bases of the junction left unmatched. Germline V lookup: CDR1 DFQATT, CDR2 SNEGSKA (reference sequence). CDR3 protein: CSARDHSGGTDTQYF. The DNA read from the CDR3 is TGCAGTGCTAGAGATCATAGCGGGGGCACAGATACG.

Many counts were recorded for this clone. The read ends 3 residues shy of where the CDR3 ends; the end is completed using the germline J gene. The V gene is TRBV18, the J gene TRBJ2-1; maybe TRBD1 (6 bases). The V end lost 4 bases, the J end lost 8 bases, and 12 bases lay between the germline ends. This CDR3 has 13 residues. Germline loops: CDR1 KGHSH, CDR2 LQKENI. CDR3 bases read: TGTGCCAGCTCACACCAACAGGGCTATGAG. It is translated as CASSHQQGYE. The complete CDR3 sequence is CASSHQQGYEQFF. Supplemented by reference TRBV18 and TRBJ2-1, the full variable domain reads NAGVMQNPRHLVRRRGQEARLRCSPMKGHSHVYWYRQLPEEGLKFMVYLQKENIIDESGMPKERFSAEFPKEGPSILRIQQVVRGDSAAYFCASSHQQGYEQFFGPGTRLTVL.

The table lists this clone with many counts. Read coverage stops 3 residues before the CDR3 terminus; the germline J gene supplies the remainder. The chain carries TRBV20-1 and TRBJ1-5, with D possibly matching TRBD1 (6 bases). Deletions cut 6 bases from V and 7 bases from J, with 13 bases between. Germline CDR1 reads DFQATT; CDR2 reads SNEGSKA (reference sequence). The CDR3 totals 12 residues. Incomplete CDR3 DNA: TGCAGTGCAAAACAGGGTGGACAGCCC. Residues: CSAKQGGQP. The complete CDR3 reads CSAKQGGQPQHF.

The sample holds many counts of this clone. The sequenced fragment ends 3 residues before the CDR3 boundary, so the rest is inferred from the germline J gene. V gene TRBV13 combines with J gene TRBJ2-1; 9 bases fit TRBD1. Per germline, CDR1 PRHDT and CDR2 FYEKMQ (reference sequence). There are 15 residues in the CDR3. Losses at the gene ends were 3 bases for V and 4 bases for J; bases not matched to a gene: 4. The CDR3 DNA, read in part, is TGTGCCAGCAGCTTCCCGGGACAGGGATACAATGAG. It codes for CASSFPGQGYNE. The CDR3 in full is CASSFPGQGYNEQFF.

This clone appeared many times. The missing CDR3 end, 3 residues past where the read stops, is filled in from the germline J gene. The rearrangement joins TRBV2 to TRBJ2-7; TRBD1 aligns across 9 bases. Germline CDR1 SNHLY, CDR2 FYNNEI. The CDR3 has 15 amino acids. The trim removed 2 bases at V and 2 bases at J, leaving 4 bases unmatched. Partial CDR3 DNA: TGTGCCAGCAGTGAAAGGGACAGGGTCACCTACGAG. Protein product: CASSERDRVTYE. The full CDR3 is CASSERDRVTYEQYF.

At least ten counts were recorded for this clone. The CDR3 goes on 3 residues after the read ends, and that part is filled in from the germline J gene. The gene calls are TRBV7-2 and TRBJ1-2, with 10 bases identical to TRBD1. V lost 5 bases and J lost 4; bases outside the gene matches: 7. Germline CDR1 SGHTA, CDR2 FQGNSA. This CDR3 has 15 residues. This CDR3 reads CASSPRQGAAYGYTF. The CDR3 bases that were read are TGTGCCAGCAGCCCCCGACAGGGGGCGGCCTATGGC.

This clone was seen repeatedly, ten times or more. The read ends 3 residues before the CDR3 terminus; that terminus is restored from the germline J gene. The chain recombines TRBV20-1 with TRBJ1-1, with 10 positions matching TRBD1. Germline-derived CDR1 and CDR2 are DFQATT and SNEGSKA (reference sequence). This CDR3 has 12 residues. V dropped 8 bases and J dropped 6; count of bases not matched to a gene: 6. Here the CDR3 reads CSPGQGISEAFF. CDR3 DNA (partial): TGCAGTCCGGGACAGGGGATCTCTGAA.

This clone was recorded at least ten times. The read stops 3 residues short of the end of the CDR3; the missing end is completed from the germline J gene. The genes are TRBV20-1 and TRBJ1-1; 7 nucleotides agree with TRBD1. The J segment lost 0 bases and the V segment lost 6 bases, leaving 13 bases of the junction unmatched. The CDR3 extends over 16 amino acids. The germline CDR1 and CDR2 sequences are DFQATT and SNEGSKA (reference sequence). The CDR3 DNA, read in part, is TGCAGTGCCTTGAAACCGCCGGGACAGATGAACACTGAA. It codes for CSALKPPGQMNTE. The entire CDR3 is CSALKPPGQMNTEAFF.

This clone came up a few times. The DNA read from the CDR3 is TGTGCCAGCAGCCGACAGGGGCTCAGCAATGAG. This translates into CASSRQGLSNE. The full CDR3 sequence reads CASSRQGLSNEQFF. The chain combines TRBV2 with TRBJ2-1, with 8 positions matching TRBD1. The DNA ends 3 residues before the CDR3 does, and the rest of the CDR3 is filled in from the germline J gene. The CDR3 contains 14 residues. Per germline, CDR1 SNHLY and CDR2 FYNNEI. J lost 6 bases, V lost 6 bases, and 7 bases had no gene match.

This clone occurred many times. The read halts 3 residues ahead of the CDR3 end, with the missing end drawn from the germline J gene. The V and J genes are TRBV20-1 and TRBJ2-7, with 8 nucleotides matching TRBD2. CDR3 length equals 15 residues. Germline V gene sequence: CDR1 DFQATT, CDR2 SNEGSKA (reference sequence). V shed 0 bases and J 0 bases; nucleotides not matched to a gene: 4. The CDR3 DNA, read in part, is TGCAGTGCTAGAGATGTTAGCGGGACCTCCTACGAG. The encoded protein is CSARDVSGTSYE. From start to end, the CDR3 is CSARDVSGTSYEQYF.

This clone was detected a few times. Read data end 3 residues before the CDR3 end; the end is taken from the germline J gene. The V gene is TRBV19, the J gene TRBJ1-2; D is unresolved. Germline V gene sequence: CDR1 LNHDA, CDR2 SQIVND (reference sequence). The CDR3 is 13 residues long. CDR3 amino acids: CASGITSTDTYTF. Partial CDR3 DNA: TGTGCGAGTGGGATTACTAGCACAGATACC.

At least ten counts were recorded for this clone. The CDR3 sequence is CSARRGGIYEQYF. The covered CDR3 bases are TGCAGTGCTAGGAGGGGTGGAATTTACGAG. The chain carries TRBV20-1 and TRBJ2-7; D may match TRBD1 or TRBD2 (5 bases each). The read terminates 3 residues before the CDR3 end, so the remaining end is supplied by the germline J gene. Germline V gene sequence: CDR1 DFQATT, CDR2 SNEGSKA (reference sequence). Trimming removed 3 bases from V and 4 bases from J, with 13 bases in between. This CDR3 contains 13 residues.

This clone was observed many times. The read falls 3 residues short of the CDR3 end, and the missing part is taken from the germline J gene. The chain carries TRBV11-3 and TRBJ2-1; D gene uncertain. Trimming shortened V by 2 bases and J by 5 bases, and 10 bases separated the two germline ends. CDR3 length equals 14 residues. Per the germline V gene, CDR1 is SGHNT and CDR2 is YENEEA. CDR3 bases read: TGTGCCAGCAGCTTAAGGGCAGGAGACAATGAG. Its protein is CASSLRAGDNE. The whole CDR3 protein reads CASSLRAGDNEQFF.

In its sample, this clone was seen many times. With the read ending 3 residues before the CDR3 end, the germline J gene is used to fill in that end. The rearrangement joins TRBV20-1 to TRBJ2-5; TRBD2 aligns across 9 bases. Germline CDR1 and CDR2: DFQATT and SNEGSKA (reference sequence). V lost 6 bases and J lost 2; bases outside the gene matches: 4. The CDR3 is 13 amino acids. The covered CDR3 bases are TGCAGTGCCGGCGGGGGGGGTCAAGAGACC. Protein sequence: CSAGGGGQET. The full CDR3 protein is CSAGGGGQETQYF.

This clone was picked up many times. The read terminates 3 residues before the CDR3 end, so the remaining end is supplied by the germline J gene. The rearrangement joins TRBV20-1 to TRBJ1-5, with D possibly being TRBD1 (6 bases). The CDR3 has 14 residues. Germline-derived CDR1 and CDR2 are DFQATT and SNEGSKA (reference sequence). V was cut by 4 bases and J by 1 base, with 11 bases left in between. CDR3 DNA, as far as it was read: TGCAGTGCTAAGTTCACAGGGAGCAATCAGCCC. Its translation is CSAKFTGSNQP. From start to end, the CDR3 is CSAKFTGSNQPQHF.

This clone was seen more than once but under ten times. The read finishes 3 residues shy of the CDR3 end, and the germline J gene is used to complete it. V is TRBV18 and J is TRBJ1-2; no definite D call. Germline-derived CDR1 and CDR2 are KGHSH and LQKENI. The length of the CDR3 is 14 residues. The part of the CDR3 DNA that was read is TGTGCCAGCTCACCTCTTCGCGGATCCTACGAC. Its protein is CASSPLRGSYD. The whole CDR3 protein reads CASSPLRGSYDYTF.

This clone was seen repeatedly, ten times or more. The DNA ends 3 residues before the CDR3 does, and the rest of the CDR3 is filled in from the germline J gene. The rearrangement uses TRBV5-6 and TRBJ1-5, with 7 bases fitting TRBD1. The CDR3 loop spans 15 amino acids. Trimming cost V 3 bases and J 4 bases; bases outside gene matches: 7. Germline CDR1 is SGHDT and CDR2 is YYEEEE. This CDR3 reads CASSSVNRGNQPQHF. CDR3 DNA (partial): TGTGCCAGCAGCTCGGTCAACAGGGGTAATCAGCCC.

CDR3 DNA (partial): TGCAGTGCTAGAGAGGGGGGGGCGTTCGGCTACAATGAG. Translated: CSAREGGAFGYNE. The entire CDR3 sequence reads CSAREGGAFGYNEQFF. The rearrangement joins TRBV20-1 to TRBJ2-1; D might be TRBD2 (7 bases). The CDR3 goes on 3 residues after the read ends, and that part is filled in from the germline J gene. Germline CDR1 is DFQATT and CDR2 is SNEGSKA (reference sequence). With 0 bases removed from V and 3 bases from J, the gap between germline ends came to 15 bases. This CDR3 is 16 amino acids long.

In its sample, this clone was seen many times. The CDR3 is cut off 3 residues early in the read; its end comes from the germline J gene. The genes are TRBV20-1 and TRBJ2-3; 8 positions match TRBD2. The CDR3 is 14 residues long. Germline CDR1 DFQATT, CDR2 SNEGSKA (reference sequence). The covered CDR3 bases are TGCAGTGCTATGGATAGCGGGGATCAAGAGACG. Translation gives CSAMDSGDQET. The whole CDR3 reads CSAMDSGDQETQYF.

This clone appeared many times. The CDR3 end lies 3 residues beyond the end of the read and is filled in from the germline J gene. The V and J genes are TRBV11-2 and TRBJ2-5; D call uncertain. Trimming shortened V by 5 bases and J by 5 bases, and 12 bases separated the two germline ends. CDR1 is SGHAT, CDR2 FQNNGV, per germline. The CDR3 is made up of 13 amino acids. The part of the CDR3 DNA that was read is TGTGCCAGCAGCACAGCTGAAGGGGAGACC. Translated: CASSTAEGET. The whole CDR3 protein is CASSTAEGETQYF.

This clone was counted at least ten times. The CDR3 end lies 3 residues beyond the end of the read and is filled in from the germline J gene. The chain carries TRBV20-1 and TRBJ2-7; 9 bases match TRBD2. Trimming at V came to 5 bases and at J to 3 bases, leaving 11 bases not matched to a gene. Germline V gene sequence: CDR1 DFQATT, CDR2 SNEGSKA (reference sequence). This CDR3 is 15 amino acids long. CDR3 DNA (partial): TGCAGTGCTGTAGAGGGGCAGCGGGGGGACTACGAG. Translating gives CSAVEGQRGDYE. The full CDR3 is CSAVEGQRGDYEQYF.

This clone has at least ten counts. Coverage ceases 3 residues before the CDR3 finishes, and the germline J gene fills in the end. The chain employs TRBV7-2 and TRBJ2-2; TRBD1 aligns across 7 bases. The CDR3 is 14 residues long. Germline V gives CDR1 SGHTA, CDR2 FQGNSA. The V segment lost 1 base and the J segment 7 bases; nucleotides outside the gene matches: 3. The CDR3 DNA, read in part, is TGTGCCAGCAGCTTAGGACAGGGCGTCGGGGAG. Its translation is CASSLGQGVGE. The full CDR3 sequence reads CASSLGQGVGELFF. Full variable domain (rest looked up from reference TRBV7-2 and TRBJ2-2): GAGVSQSPSNKVTEKGKDVELRCDPISGHTALYWYRQSLGQGLEFLIYFQGNSAPDKSGLPSDRFSAERTGGSVSTLTIQRTQQEDSAVYLCASSLGQGVGELFFGEGSRLTVL.

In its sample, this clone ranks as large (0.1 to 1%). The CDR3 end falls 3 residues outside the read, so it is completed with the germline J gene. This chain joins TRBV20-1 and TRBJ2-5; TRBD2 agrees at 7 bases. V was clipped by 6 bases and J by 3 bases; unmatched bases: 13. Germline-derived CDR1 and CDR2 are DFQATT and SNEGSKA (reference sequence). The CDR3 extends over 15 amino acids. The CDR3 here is CSAAIQLAREETQYF. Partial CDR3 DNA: TGCAGTGCCGCGATACAACTAGCGCGGGAAGAGACC.

Partial CDR3 DNA: TGTGCCAGCAGAGGGACTAGCGGCCTCTCCTACGAG. Amino acid sequence: CASRGTSGLSYE. The complete CDR3 reads CASRGTSGLSYEQYF. The chain recombines TRBV27 with TRBJ2-7, with 11 bases that match TRBD2. Coverage ceases 3 residues before the CDR3 finishes, and the germline J gene fills in the end. The V segment lost 6 bases and the J segment 0 bases; nucleotides outside the gene matches: 4. CDR3 length equals 15 residues. Germline assignment: CDR1 MNHEY and CDR2 SMNVEV (reference sequence).